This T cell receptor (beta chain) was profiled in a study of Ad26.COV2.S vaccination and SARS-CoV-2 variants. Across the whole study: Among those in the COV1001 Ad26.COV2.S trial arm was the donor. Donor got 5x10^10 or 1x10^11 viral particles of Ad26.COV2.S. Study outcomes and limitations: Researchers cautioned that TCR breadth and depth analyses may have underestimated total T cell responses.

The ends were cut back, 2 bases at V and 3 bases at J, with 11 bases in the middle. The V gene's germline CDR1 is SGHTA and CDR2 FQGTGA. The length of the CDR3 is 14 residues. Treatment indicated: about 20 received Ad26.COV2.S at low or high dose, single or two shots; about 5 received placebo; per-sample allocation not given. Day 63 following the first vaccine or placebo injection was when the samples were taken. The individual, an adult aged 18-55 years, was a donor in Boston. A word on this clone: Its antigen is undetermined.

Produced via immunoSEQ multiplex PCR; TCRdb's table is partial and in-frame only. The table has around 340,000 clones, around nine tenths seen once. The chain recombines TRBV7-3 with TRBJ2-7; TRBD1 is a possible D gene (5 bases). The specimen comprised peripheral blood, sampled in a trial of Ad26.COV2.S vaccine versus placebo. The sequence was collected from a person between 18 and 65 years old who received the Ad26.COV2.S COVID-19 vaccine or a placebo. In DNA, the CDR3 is TGTGCCAGCAGCTTAGACGGAAGGGGCTACGAGCAGTACTTC. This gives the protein CASSLDGRGYEQYF.